These 8 T cell receptor beta chains were all obtained from the same sample, sequenced in a study of blood T cell repertoires in COVID-19. Sequencing used immunoSEQ multiplex PCR; TCRdb keeps in-frame clones, though not all of them. The sample gives 110,000 to 150,000 clones, approximately 85% of which show up once; roughly 2.9% is in the top ten. Specimen: peripheral blood. The receptors here all came from a man aged 50-60 years with acute or convalescent COVID-19.

For the CDR3, the DNA is TGTGCCAGCAGTGAAAATAGCGGCGGGACCCAGTACTTC. It yields the protein CASSENSGGTQYF. The genes are TRBV6-1 and TRBJ2-5, with a weak D call TRBD2 (6 bases). Germline CDR1 is MNHNS and CDR2 is SASEGT. The CDR3 is 13 residues long. V was clipped by 2 bases and J by 7 bases, with 11 bases between them.

The CDR3 nucleotides are TGTGCCAGCAGCGATGGGGTGGAGGTAAACACCGGGGAGCTGTTTTTT. Protein: CASSDGVEVNTGELFF. The rearrangement uses TRBV7-9 and TRBJ2-2, with TRBD2 as a possible D gene (5 bases). CDR1 and CDR2 from the germline V gene are SEHNR and FQNEAQ (reference sequence). The CDR3 covers 16 residues. V shed 5 bases and J shed 2 bases, with 15 bases lying between them.

The chain links TRBV13 to TRBJ1-3; 8 bases match TRBD1. The CDR3 is made up of 14 amino acids. Trimming at V came to 5 bases and at J to 7 bases, leaving 7 bases not matched to a gene. Germline assignment: CDR1 PRHDT and CDR2 FYEKMQ (reference sequence). The CDR3, as DNA: TGTGCCAGCAGCGCACAGGGGGGGTATAACACCATATATTTT. It codes for CASSAQGGYNTIYF.

The V gene is TRBV5-6, the J gene TRBJ1-5, with TRBD1 matching over 7 bases. Germline values: CDR1 SGHDT, CDR2 YYEEEE. There are 16 residues in the CDR3. With V trimmed by 1 base and J by 6 bases, 10 bases remained unmatched. The CDR3 nucleotides are TGTGCCAGCAGCTTGTACCGAGGGGGCATGGTTCAGCCCCAGCATTTT. Its translation is CASSLYRGGMVQPQHF.

A few counts support this clone. V is TRBV5-1 and J is TRBJ1-1; 9 nucleotides align to TRBD1. Per the germline V gene, CDR1 is SGHRS and CDR2 is YFSETQ. This CDR3 is built from 20 residues. Trimming cost V 3 bases and J 2 bases; bases outside gene matches: 20. The CDR3 DNA reads TGCGCCAGCAGCTCCTTTAGGACAGGGGCCAAAATTCACACCAACACTGAAGCTTTCTTT. This translates into CASSSFRTGAKIHTNTEAFF.

This rearrangement joins TRBV2 to TRBJ2-3; a weak D match, TRBD2 (5 bases). Germline V gene data show CDR1 as SNHLY and CDR2 as FYNNEI. The CDR3 runs to 13 residues. V was shortened by 6 bases and J by 0 bases, with 7 bases between the two germline ends. The CDR3 DNA is TGTGCCAGCAGACGACTAAGCACAGATACGCAGTATTTT. Protein sequence: CASRRLSTDTQYF.

In its sample, this clone was seen once. The rearrangement joins TRBV29-1 to TRBJ2-5; 7 nucleotides align to TRBD2. CDR1 SQVTM and CDR2 ANQGSEA come from the germline V gene. V trimming: 3 bases; J trimming: 4 bases; junction bases outside the gene matches: 5. The CDR3 has 13 amino acids. The CDR3 sequence: CSVDGSSGETQYF. The CDR3 region has the DNA TGCAGCGTTGACGGATCTAGCGGAGAGACCCAGTACTTC.

This CDR3 reads CASSVRGGSRETQYF. The CDR3 region has the DNA TGTGCCAGCAGCGTAAGGGGGGGAAGTCGAGAGACCCAGTACTTC. The chain is built from TRBV9 and TRBJ2-5; possibly TRBD2 for D (7 bases). Germline CDR1 and CDR2: SGDLS and YYNGEE. Trimming shortened V by 1 base and J by 4 bases, and 14 bases separated the two germline ends. The CDR3 contains 15 residues.